The 21 T cell receptor beta chains below were found in one sample sequenced in a study of blood T cell repertoires in COVID-19. Method: immunoSEQ multiplex PCR; TCRdb's copy keeps in-frame clones and lacks some. The sample lists under 300,000 clones, less than 90% seen once, with about 3% in the top ten. The specimen was PBMCs or T cells enriched from blood (not recorded which). The receptor set was obtained from a woman between 50 and 59 years old who had recovered from COVID-19.

V gene TRBV28 combines with J gene TRBJ2-5; TRBD2 agrees at 7 bases. From germline, CDR1 is MDHEN and CDR2 SYDVKM. The trim removed 5 bases at V and 1 base at J, leaving 10 bases unmatched. The CDR3 totals 16 residues. The DNA of the CDR3 is TGTGCCAGCAGTCCCAGGACTAGAAAACGCCAAGAGACCCAGTACTTC. This translates into CASSPRTRKRQETQYF.

The V gene is TRBV4-2, the J gene TRBJ1-3, with a weak D call TRBD1 (5 bases). From germline, CDR1 is LGHNA and CDR2 YNFKEQ. V was trimmed by 1 base and J by 4 bases, leaving 14 bases between them. The CDR3 is 16 residues long. The CDR3 coding sequence is TGTGCCAGCAGCCAAGCGGCCAGGGCGGACGGAAACACCATATATTTT. It yields the protein CASSQAARADGNTIYF.

Comments on this clone: Different DNA sequences within this sample yield the same CDR3. This chain connects TRBV19 to TRBJ1-1; weak D call: TRBD1 (6 bases). This CDR3 has 15 residues. CDR1 LNHDA and CDR2 SQIVND come from the germline V gene (reference sequence). The V end was cut by 6 bases, the J end by 0 bases, with 14 bases between. The CDR3 here is CASRLSGHMNTEAFF. In DNA form, the CDR3 reads TGTGCCAGTAGGCTATCGGGACACATGAACACTGAAGCTTTCTTT.

The chain links TRBV15 to TRBJ1-1, with D perhaps matching TRBD1 (6 bases). Germline lookup yields CDR1 LNHNV and CDR2 YYDKDF (reference sequence). CDR3 length: 15 residues. The ends were cut back, 0 bases at V and 4 bases at J, with 12 bases in the middle. The CDR3 DNA follows: TGTGCCACCAGCAGAGATTCAAGGGGGATCACTGAAGCTTTCTTT. As protein: CATSRDSRGITEAFF. The full variable domain, its missing parts supplied by reference TRBV15 and TRBJ1-1, is DAMVIQNPRYQVTQFGKPVTLSCSQTLNHNVMYWYQQKSSQAPKLLFHYYDKDFNNEADTPDNFQSRRPNTSFCFLDIRSPGLGDTAMYLCATSRDSRGITEAFFGQGTRLTVV.

This clone was counted a single time. The genes are TRBV5-5 and TRBJ1-1; a possible D gene is TRBD1 (5 bases). CDR1 SGHKS and CDR2 YYEKEE come from the germline V gene (reference sequence). V lost 4 bases and J 0 bases, leaving 13 bases between the germline ends. CDR3 length equals 15 residues. This CDR3 reads CASSGGLPMNTEAFF. DNA for the CDR3: TGTGCCAGCAGCGGGGGACTGCCGATGAACACTGAAGCTTTCTTT.

The chain uses TRBV27 and TRBJ1-6, with D possibly being TRBD1 (6 bases). V was clipped by 2 bases and J by 6 bases, with 8 bases between them. CDR1 is MNHEY and CDR2 is SMNVEV in the germline V gene (reference sequence). CDR3 length: 14 residues. Here the CDR3 DNA reads TGTGCCAGCAGTTTAAAAGGGGGTAATTCACCCCTCCACTTT. Translated, it gives CASSLKGGNSPLHF.

The rearrangement links TRBV27 to TRBJ2-1; 7 bases map to TRBD2. V was pared by 2 bases and J by 2 bases, with 9 bases of the junction left unmatched. Germline V gives CDR1 MNHEY, CDR2 SMNVEV (reference sequence). This CDR3 is 17 amino acids long. CDR3: CASSLRRLAGAYNEQFF. In DNA form, the CDR3 reads TGTGCCAGCAGTTTACGTAGGCTGGCGGGAGCCTACAATGAGCAGTTCTTC.

This rearrangement joins TRBV2 to TRBJ1-4; 9 bases match TRBD1. The junction had 5 bases not matched to a gene; V was cut back by 6 bases and J by 3 bases. This CDR3 region has 15 residues. Germline V gene lookup returns CDR1 SNHLY and CDR2 FYNNEI. Written as DNA, the CDR3 is TGTGCCAGCAGGGACAGGGGCTCGCCTAATGAAAAACTGTTTTTT. It encodes CASRDRGSPNEKLFF.

The chain links TRBV28 to TRBJ1-1; D gene ambiguous. The germline V and J ends were trimmed by 0 bases and 1 base, with 6 bases remaining between them. CDR1 MDHEN and CDR2 SYDVKM come from the germline V gene. The CDR3 has 14 residues. CDR3 coding DNA: TGTGCCAGCAGTTTATGGTTACAGAACACTGAAGCTTTCTTT. Amino acids: CASSLWLQNTEAFF.

This rearrangement joins TRBV5-1 to TRBJ1-2, with D uncertain. V was shortened by 1 base and J by 0 bases, with 10 bases between the two germline ends. Per the germline V gene, CDR1 is SGHRS and CDR2 is YFSETQ. This CDR3 has 15 amino acids. CDR3 nucleotide sequence: TGCGCCAGCAGCTTGTCTGGTTTAGCTAACTATGGCTACACCTTC. Translation: CASSLSGLANYGYTF.

The rearrangement uses TRBV27 and TRBJ1-4; D call uncertain. Germline V lookup: CDR1 MNHEY, CDR2 SMNVEV (reference sequence). The ends were cut back, 3 bases at V and 3 bases at J, with 5 bases in the middle. The CDR3 spans 13 residues. The CDR3 DNA sequence: TGTGCCAGCAGTTTCGTAGCTAATGAAAAACTGTTTTTT. It encodes CASSFVANEKLFF. The entire variable domain, with the rest obtained from reference TRBV27 and TRBJ1-4, is as follows: EAQVTQNPRYLITVTGKKLTVTCSQNMNHEYMSWYRQDPGLGLRQIYYSMNVEVTDKGDVPEGYKVSRKEKRNFPLILESPSPNQTSLYFCASSFVANEKLFFGSGTQLSVL.

The V and J genes are TRBV7-3 and TRBJ2-7; TRBD1 agrees at 8 bases. After removal of 1 base from V and 2 bases from J, the junction contained 4 bases not matched to a gene. The germline V gene has CDR1 SGHTA and CDR2 FQGTGA. This CDR3 contains 15 residues. CDR3 residues: CASSLIGDRPYEQYF. The CDR3 DNA is TGTGCCAGCAGCTTAATCGGGGACAGGCCCTACGAGCAGTACTTC.

The chain couples TRBV7-8 to TRBJ1-2; 9 bases fit TRBD1. CDR1 is SGHVS and CDR2 is FQNEAQ in the germline V gene. The CDR3 is 16 amino acids. V lost 5 bases, J lost 6 bases, and 13 bases stayed unmatched. CDR3 sequence: CASSRGLTGGSNGYTF. The CDR3 region has the DNA TGTGCCAGCAGCCGAGGCCTAACAGGGGGCTCTAATGGCTACACCTTC.

V usage is TRBV7-2 and J usage is TRBJ2-7, with 8 bases identical to TRBD2. The CDR3 has 15 residues. V shed 7 bases and J 2 bases; nucleotides not matched to a gene: 10. Germline CDR1 reads SGHTA; CDR2 reads FQGNSA. The CDR3 DNA reads as TGTGCCAGCACCACGGGTTCGGGAGGGCCCTACGAGCAGTACTTC. It translates to CASTTGSGGPYEQYF.

The chain carries TRBV2 and TRBJ1-5; 9 bases line up with TRBD1. The V segment lost 6 bases and the J segment 4 bases; nucleotides outside the gene matches: 7. The CDR3 covers 15 residues. CDR1 is SNHLY, CDR2 FYNNEI, per germline. CDR3 amino acids: CASSESTGGNQPQHF. CDR3 nucleotide sequence: TGTGCCAGCAGCGAATCGACAGGGGGAAATCAGCCCCAGCATTTT.

The chain employs TRBV19 and TRBJ2-1; 7 bases are shared with TRBD2. Trimming at V came to 4 bases and at J to 6 bases, leaving 6 bases not matched to a gene. Germline-derived CDR1 and CDR2 are LNHDA and SQIVND (reference sequence). The CDR3 has 14 amino acids. The CDR3, as DNA: TGTGCCAGTAGTAATGGCGGACTAGGCAATGAGCAGTTCTTC. It codes for CASSNGGLGNEQFF.

This chain links TRBV6-2 or TRBV6-3 with TRBJ1-6; 8 bases align to TRBD1. Germline assignment: CDR1 MNHEY and CDR2 SVGEGT. This CDR3 contains 15 residues. V lost 5 bases and J lost 7; bases outside the gene matches: 7. CDR3 amino acids: CASSPRTGWNSPLHF. The DNA for the CDR3 is TGTGCCAGCAGTCCCCGGACAGGGTGGAATTCACCCCTCCACTTT.

The rearrangement uses TRBV4-3 and TRBJ2-7, with 7 positions matching TRBD1. The germline V gene encodes CDR1 LGHNA and CDR2 YSLEER. Germline trimming cut 3 bases from V and 2 bases from J; bases unmatched to any gene: 7. This CDR3 is 15 amino acids long. DNA for the CDR3: TGCGCCAGCAGCCACAGACAGGGCAGTCCCTACGAGCAGTACTTC. Protein sequence: CASSHRQGSPYEQYF.

The gene calls are TRBV5-1 and TRBJ2-3; 11 bases fit TRBD2. The V gene's germline CDR1 is SGHRS and CDR2 YFSETQ. This CDR3 region has 16 residues. The junction had 8 bases not matched to a gene; V was cut back by 4 bases and J by 4 bases. This chain's CDR3 is CASSLGGTSGPDTQYF. The CDR3 DNA reads TGCGCCAGCAGCCTGGGGGGGACTAGCGGTCCAGATACGCAGTATTTT.

The chain combines TRBV2 with TRBJ1-5; 10 nucleotides line up with TRBD1. The J segment lost 6 bases and the V segment lost 4 bases, leaving 3 bases of the junction unmatched. The CDR3 is 14 amino acids. The V gene's germline CDR1 is SNHLY and CDR2 FYNNEI. CDR3 loop: CASSGTGGTQPQHF. The CDR3 DNA sequence: TGTGCCAGCAGTGGGACAGGGGGTACTCAGCCCCAGCATTTT.

The chain has TRBV6-1 and TRBJ1-2; TRBD1 might be the D (6 bases). The V gene lost 2 bases and the J gene lost 7 bases, with 17 bases spanning the gap. Germline V lookup: CDR1 MNHNS, CDR2 SASEGT. The CDR3 sequence is 15 residues long. The CDR3 loop reads CASSERQVYLGGYTF. The CDR3 nucleotides read TGTGCCAGCAGTGAAAGACAGGTTTATTTGGGTGGCTACACCTTC.